The rows below give T cell receptor beta chains drawn from one sample of a study of blood T cells in healthy people across ages. From the 5' RACE reads, TCRdb called clonotypes with MiXCR, one entry per CDR3 protein. The table shows roughly 830,000 distinct CDR3 sequences, with approximately 67% occurring only once. Sequencing was carried out using blood. Source of these receptors: a man aged 25-45 years in good health. Each CDR3 is given with its conserved first and last residue. The order of the fields is V gene, J gene, D gene, CDR3 protein. A D gene is named only where the DNA matches it firmly.

TRBV2	TRBJ2-1	NA	CASLDEPRVEQFF
TRBV28	TRBJ2-5	TRBD2	CASSLKERGGRETQYF
TRBV25-1	TRBJ2-7	NA	CASSVDLRGYEQYF
TRBV6-6	NA	NA	CASSYSRNLETQYF
TRBV15	TRBJ2-1	TRBD1	CATSKRTGGYNEQFF
TRBV20-1	TRBJ2-3	NA	CSASQGGPADTQYF
TRBV15	TRBJ2-5	TRBD1	CATSRFPDRERKETQYF
TRBV6-6	TRBJ1-2	NA	CASRGGYLYGYTF
TRBV18	TRBJ2-1	NA	CASLGAAYNEQFF
TRBV4-3	TRBJ2-2	NA	CASSQDPIANTGELFF
TRBV28	TRBJ2-1	NA	CASISGSYNEQFF
TRBV12-3/TRBV12-4	TRBJ1-1	NA	CASSLSAAEAFF
TRBV5-6	TRBJ2-4	NA	CASSFRFSATYF
TRBV12-3/TRBV12-4	TRBJ1-5	NA	CACSLGVQVFNQPQHF
TRBV29-1	TRBJ2-3	NA	CSAEDMDTQYF
TRBV2	TRBJ2-1	NA	CASIQGPFWFF
TRBV2	TRBJ1-6	NA	CASKVGNSPLHF